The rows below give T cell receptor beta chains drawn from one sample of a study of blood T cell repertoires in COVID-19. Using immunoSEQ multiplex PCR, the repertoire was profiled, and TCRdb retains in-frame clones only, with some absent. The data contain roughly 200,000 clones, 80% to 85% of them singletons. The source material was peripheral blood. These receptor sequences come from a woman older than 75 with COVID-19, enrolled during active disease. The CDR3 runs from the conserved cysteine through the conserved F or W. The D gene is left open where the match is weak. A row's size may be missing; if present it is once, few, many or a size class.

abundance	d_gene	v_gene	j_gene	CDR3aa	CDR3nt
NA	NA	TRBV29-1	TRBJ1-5	CSVAGGDQPQHF	TGCAGCGTTGCCGGGGGGGATCAGCCCCAGCATTTT
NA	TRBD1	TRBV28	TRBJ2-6	CASSLGTGGSGANVLTF	TGTGCCAGCAGTTTAGGGACAGGGGGCTCTGGGGCCAACGTCCTGACTTTC
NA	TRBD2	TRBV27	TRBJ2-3	CASSPQLAGGRDTQYF	TGTGCCAGCAGTCCTCAACTAGCGGGAGGGCGTGATACGCAGTATTTT
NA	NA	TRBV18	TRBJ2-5	CASSPPAGGETQYF	TGTGCCAGCTCACCCCCAGCCGGGGGAGAGACCCAGTACTTC
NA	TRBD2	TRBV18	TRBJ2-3	CASSRTSGNTDTQYF	TGTGCCAGCTCCAGGACTAGCGGGAATACAGATACGCAGTATTTT
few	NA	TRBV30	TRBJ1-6	CAWRTNRSPLHF	TGTGCCTGGAGGACTAATCGGTCACCCCTCCACTTT
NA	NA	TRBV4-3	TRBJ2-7	CASSQDHRGSSYEQYF	TGCGCCAGCAGCCAAGATCACCGGGGAAGCTCCTACGAGCAGTACTTC
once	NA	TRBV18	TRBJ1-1	CASSPSRVRGTTEAFF	TGTGCCAGCTCACCGAGCCGGGTCAGGGGAACGACTGAAGCTTTCTTT
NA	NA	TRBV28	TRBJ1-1	CASSLAGLAYTEAFF	TGTGCCAGCAGTTTAGCAGGGTTGGCTTACACTGAAGCTTTCTTT
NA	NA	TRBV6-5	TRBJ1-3	CASSLQGLSSGNTIYF	TGTGCCAGCAGTTTACAGGGATTAAGCTCTGGAAACACCATATATTTT
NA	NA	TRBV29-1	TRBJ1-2	CSVEFPGGLTF	TGCAGCGTTGAATTCCCCGGCGGGCTAACCTTC
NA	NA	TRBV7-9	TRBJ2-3	CASSLGGLTDTQYF	TGTGCCAGCAGCTTAGGGGGACTCACAGATACGCAGTATTTT
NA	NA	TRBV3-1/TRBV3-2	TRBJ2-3	CASSHYPGAISITDTQYF	TGTGCCAGCAGCCATTATCCCGGAGCTATATCAATCACAGATACGCAGTATTTT
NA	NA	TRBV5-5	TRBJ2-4	CASSLARGSSPNIQYF	TGTGCCAGCAGCTTGGCCCGCGGCAGCTCCCCAAACATTCAGTACTTC
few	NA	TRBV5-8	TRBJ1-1	CASIPLKNTEAFF	TGTGCCAGCATCCCCCTAAAAAACACTGAAGCTTTCTTT
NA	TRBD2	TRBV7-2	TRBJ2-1	CASSFGASGVLEQFF	TGTGCCAGCAGCTTCGGGGCTAGCGGGGTCCTCGAGCAGTTCTTC
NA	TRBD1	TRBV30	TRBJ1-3	CAWLPAGQSPLGGSGNTIYF	TGTGCCTGGCTCCCGGCGGGACAGTCACCCCTTGGGGGCTCTGGAAACACCATATATTTT
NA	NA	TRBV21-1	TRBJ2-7	CARSGGGRNSSSYEQYF	TGTGCCAGGTCGGGAGGAGGGCGCAATTCAAGCTCCTACGAGCAGTACTTC
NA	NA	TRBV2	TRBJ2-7	CASNKQGVDEQYF	TGTGCCAGCAATAAACAGGGTGTCGACGAGCAGTACTTC
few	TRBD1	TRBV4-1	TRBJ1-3	CASSLGTGPGNTIYF	TGCGCCAGCAGCCTAGGGACAGGACCTGGAAACACCATATATTTT
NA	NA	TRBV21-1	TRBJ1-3	CASSKKQVLSGNTIYF	TGTGCCAGCAGCAAAAAGCAGGTACTCTCTGGAAACACCATATATTTT
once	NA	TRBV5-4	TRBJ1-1	CASSLSAVSEAFF	TGTGCCAGCAGCTTGTCCGCAGTGTCCGAAGCTTTCTTT
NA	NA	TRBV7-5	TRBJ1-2	CVRTTKREAVGYTF	TGTGTCAGAACCACCAAGCGGGAAGCCGTTGGCTACACCTTC
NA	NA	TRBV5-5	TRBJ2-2	CASSLALASIGELFF	TGTGCCAGCAGCTTGGCACTAGCAAGCATCGGGGAGCTGTTTTTT
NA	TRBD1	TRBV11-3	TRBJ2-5	CASSRGTAQETQYF	TGTGCCAGCAGCCGAGGGACAGCGCAAGAGACCCAGTACTTC
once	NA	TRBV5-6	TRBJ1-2	CASSSGGYLGYTF	TGTGCCAGCAGCTCGGGGGGATATCTGGGCTACACCTTC
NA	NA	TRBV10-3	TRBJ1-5	CAISDLSREGQPQHF	TGTGCCATCAGTGACCTCTCCAGGGAGGGTCAGCCCCAGCATTTT
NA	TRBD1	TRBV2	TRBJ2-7	CASQETGDTYEQYF	TGTGCCAGCCAGGAAACAGGGGACACCTACGAGCAGTACTTC
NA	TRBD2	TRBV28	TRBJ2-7	CASSSTGLAASYEQYF	TGTGCCAGCAGCTCCACGGGACTAGCGGCCTCCTACGAGCAGTACTTC
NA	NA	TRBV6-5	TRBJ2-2	CASSLHGANTGELFF	TGTGCCAGCAGCTTGCACGGAGCTAACACCGGGGAGCTGTTTTTT
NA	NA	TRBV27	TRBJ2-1	CASTGGNEQFF	TGTGCCAGCACCGGTGGTAATGAGCAGTTCTTC
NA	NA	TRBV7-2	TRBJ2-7	CASSLAAALGPYEQYF	TGTGCCAGCAGCTTAGCAGCGGCCCTGGGTCCCTACGAGCAGTACTTC
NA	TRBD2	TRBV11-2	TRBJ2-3	CASSLGPGRTDTQYF	TGTGCCAGCAGCTTAGGCCCCGGGAGGACAGATACGCAGTATTTT
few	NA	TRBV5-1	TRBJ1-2	CASSPSGYGYTF	TGCGCCAGCTCACCGTCGGGCTATGGCTACACCTTC
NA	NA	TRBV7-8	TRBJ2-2	CASSLRAGELFF	TGTGCCAGCAGCTTGAGGGCGGGGGAGCTGTTTTTT
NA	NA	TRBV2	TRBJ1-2	CASLSPQGEIRSYTF	TGTGCCAGCCTTTCTCCCCAGGGTGAGATACGTAGCTACACCTTC
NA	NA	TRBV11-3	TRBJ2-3	CASSLLAATGADTQYF	TGTGCCAGCAGCCTTCTAGCGGCGACAGGGGCAGATACGCAGTATTTT
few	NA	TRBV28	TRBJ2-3	CASSLFEAGTDTQYF	TGTGCCAGCAGTTTGTTCGAAGCGGGCACAGATACGCAGTATTTT
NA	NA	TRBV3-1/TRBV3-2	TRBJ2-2	CASRRTGELFF	TGTGCCAGCAGGCGCACCGGGGAGCTGTTTTTT
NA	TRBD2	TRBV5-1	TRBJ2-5	CASSLGSSGSQETQYF	TGCGCCAGCAGCCTGGGGTCTAGCGGGAGCCAAGAGACCCAGTACTTC
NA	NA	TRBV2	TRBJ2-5	CASSSGTARETQYF	TGTGCCAGCAGTTCTGGGACTGCACGAGAGACCCAGTACTTC
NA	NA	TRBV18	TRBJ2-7	CASSPSDSSYEQYF	TGTGCCAGCTCACCTTCCGACAGCTCCTACGAGCAGTACTTC
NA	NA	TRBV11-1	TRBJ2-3	CASSVMTSIGTDTQYF	TGTGCCAGCAGCGTAATGACATCCATTGGCACAGATACGCAGTATTTT
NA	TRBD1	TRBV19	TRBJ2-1	CASQDRSYNEQFF	TGTGCCAGCCAGGACAGGTCCTACAATGAGCAGTTCTTC
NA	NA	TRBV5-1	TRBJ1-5	CASTYTPTGLGDQPQHF	TGCGCCAGCACCTACACCCCTACAGGGTTGGGGGATCAGCCCCAGCATTTT
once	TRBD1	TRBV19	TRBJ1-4	CASSIIQGAEKLFF	TGTGCCAGTAGTATAATCCAGGGGGCTGAAAAACTGTTTTTT
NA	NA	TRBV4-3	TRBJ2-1	CASSQGPSVGATEQFF	TGCGCCAGCAGCCAAGGGCCGAGCGTGGGGGCCACTGAGCAGTTCTTC
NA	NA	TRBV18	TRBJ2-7	CASSPNSILVSYEQYF	TGTGCCAGCTCACCCAATTCAATACTAGTTTCCTACGAGCAGTACTTC
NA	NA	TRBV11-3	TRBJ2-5	CASSSTGTPQETQYF	TGTGCCAGCAGCTCTACCGGGACACCTCAAGAGACCCAGTACTTC